This TCR beta chain was recorded in a study of Ad26.COV2.S vaccination and SARS-CoV-2 variants. Study summary: As a participant in COV1001, the donor was in the Ad26.COV2.S trial arm. Study-wide findings and caveats: Reportedly, spike-specific CD8+ and CD4+ T cell responses achieved substantial breadth once vaccination had taken place.

The treatment denotes: about 20 received Ad26.COV2.S at low or high dose, single or two shots; several received placebo; per-sample allocation not given. Specimens were obtained on day 63 following the first vaccine or placebo injection. About this clone: Its specificity is not known.

CDR1 is LGHNA, CDR2 YSLEER, per germline. The CDR3 is 16 amino acids. Trimming cost V 3 bases and J 6 bases; bases outside gene matches: 10. Repertoires were generated with immunoSEQ multiplex PCR, while TCRdb's copy carries only in-frame clones and drops some. The table includes a few hundred thousand clones, around nine tenths detected once. Sequencing was performed on peripheral blood, taken in a trial of Ad26.COV2.S vaccine versus placebo. The chain couples TRBV4-3 to TRBJ2-7, with 11 bases that match TRBD2. This TCR was sampled from a person aged 18-60 years who received the Ad26.COV2.S COVID-19 vaccine or a placebo. The CDR3 coding sequence is TGCGCCAGCAGCCACCAACCGGGACTAGCGGACGCCGAGCAGTACTTC. Residues: CASSHQPGLADAEQYF.